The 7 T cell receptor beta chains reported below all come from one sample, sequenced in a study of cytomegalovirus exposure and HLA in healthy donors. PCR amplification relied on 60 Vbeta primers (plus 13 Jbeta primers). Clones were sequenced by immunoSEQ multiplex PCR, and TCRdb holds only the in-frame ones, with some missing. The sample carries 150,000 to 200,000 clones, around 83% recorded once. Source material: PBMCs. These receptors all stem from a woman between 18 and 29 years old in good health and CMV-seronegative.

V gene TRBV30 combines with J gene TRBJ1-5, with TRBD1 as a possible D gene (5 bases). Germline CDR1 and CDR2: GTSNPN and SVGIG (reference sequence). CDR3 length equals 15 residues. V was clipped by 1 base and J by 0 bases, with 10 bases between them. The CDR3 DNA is TGTGCCTGGAGTGCCCAGGGTTATAGCAATCAGCCCCAGCATTTT. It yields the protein CAWSAQGYSNQPQHF.

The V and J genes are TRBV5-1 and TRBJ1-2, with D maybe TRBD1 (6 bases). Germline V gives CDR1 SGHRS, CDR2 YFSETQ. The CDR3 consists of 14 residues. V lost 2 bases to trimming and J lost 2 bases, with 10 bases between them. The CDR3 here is CASSLTQGNYGYTF. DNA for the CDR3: TGCGCCAGCAGCTTAACCCAGGGGAACTATGGCTACACCTTC.

The CDR3 protein is CASSSFTSAQGVQYF. The DNA for the CDR3 is TGTGCCAGCAGCTCCTTCACCTCGGCCCAGGGTGTGCAGTATTTT. V and J are TRBV7-2 and TRBJ2-3, with D possibly TRBD1 on 5 matching bases. CDR1 and CDR2 from the germline V gene are SGHTA and FQGNSA. The V gene lost 4 bases and the J gene lost 11 bases, with 22 bases spanning the gap. The CDR3 is 15 residues long.

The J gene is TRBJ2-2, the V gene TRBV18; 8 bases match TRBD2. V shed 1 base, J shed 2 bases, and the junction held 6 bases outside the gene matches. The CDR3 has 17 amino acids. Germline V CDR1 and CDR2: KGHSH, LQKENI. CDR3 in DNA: TGTGCCAGCTCACCACGGGAACTAGCGGCCAACACCGGGGAGCTGTTTTTT. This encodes CASSPRELAANTGELFF.

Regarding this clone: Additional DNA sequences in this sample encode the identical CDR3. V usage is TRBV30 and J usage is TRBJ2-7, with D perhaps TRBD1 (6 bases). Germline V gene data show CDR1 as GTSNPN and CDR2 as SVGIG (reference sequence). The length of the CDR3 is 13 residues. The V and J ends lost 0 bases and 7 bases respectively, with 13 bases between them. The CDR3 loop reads CAWSVDSRLEQYF. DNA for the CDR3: TGTGCCTGGAGTGTGGACAGCCGCTTGGAGCAGTACTTC.

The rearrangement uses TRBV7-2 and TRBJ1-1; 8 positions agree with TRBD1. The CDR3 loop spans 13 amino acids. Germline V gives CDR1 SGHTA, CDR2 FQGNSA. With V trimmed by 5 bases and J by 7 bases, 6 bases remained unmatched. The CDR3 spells CASSPYRGFEAFF. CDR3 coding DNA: TGTGCCAGCAGCCCTTACAGGGGGTTTGAAGCTTTCTTT.

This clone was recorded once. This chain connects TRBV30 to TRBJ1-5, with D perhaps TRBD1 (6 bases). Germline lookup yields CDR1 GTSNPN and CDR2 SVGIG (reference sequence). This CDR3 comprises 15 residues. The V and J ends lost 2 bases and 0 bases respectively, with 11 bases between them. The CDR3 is CAWSPDSYSNQPQHF. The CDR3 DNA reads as TGTGCCTGGAGTCCGGACAGCTATAGCAATCAGCCCCAGCATTTT.